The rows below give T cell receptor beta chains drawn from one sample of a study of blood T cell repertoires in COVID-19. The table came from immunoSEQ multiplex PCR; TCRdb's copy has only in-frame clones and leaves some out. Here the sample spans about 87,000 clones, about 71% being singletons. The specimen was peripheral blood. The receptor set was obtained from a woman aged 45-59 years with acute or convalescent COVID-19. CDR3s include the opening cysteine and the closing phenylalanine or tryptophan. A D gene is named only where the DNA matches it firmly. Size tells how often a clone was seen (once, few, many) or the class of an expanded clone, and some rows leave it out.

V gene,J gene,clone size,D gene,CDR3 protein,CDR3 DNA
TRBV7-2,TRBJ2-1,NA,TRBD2,CASSLGGTSGGQNEQFF,TGTGCCAGCAGCTTAGGTGGGACTAGCGGGGGCCAAAATGAGCAGTTCTTC
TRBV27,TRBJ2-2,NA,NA,CASSFRLNTGELFF,TGTGCCAGCAGTTTCAGGCTGAACACCGGGGAGCTGTTTTTT
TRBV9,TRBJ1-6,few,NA,CASSQGEAGSPLHF,TGTGCCAGCAGCCAAGGGGAAGCCGGTTCACCCCTCCACTTT
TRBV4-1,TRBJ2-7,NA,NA,CASSQLARTAGVEQYF,TGCGCCAGCAGCCAACTAGCCCGGACCGCCGGGGTCGAGCAGTACTTC
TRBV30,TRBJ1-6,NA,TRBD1,CAWRTGSNSPLHF,TGTGCCTGGAGGACAGGGTCTAATTCACCCCTCCACTTT
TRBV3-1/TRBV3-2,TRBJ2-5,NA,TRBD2,CASSQVAGRETQYF,TGTGCCAGCAGCCAAGTAGCGGGAAGGGAGACCCAGTACTTC
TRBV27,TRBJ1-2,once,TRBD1,CASSLASYGTGENGYTF,TGTGCCAGCAGTTTAGCCTCCTACGGGACAGGGGAGAACGGCTACACCTTC
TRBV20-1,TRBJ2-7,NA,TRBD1,CSASRGNRGLTSYEQYF,TGCAGTGCTAGTCGGGGGAACAGGGGGCTGACCTCCTACGAGCAGTACTTC
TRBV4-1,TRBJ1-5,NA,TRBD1,CASQGGHNQPQHF,TGCGCCAGCCAAGGGGGCCACAATCAGCCCCAGCATTTT
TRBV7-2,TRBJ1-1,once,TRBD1,CASSLAGGRSTEAFF,TGTGCCAGCAGCTTAGCAGGGGGCAGGAGCACTGAAGCTTTCTTT
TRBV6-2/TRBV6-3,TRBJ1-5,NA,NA,CASSYGAGNQPQHF,TGTGCCAGCAGTTACGGGGCCGGCAATCAGCCCCAGCATTTT
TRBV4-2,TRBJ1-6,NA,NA,CASSQDRVVGANSPLHF,TGTGCCAGCAGCCAAGATCGGGTCGTTGGGGCTAATTCACCCCTCCACTTT
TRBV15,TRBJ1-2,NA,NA,CATSRDQGNYGYTF,TGTGCCACCAGCAGAGATCAGGGAAACTATGGCTACACCTTC
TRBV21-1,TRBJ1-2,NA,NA,CASTRTGESEEGYTF,TGTGCCAGCACCCGGACAGGGGAGAGCGAAGAAGGCTACACCTTC
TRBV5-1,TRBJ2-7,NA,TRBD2,CASSLELAAVAYEQYF,TGCGCCAGCAGCTTGGAACTAGCGGCGGTCGCTTACGAGCAGTACTTC
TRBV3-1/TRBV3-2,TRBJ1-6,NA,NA,CASSPKTTGKSSYNSPLHF,TGTGCCAGCAGCCCCAAGACCACAGGGAAAAGCTCCTATAATTCACCCCTCCACTTT
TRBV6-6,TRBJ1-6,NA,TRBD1,CASSDRGPTYNSPLHF,TGTGCCAGCAGCGACAGGGGGCCCACCTATAATTCACCCCTCCACTTT
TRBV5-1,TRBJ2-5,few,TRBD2,CASSSGLAGQETQYF,TGCGCCAGCAGCTCCGGACTAGCGGGACAAGAGACCCAGTACTTC
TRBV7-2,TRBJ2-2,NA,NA,CASSLESNTGELFF,TGTGCCAGCAGCTTAGAGAGCAACACCGGGGAGCTGTTTTTT
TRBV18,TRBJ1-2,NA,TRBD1,CASSPIWTGLSRNYGYTF,TGTGCCAGCTCACCAATTTGGACAGGGCTTTCGAGGAACTATGGCTACACCTTC
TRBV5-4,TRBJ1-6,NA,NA,CASSLDSGNSPLHF,TGTGCCAGCAGCTTGGACAGTGGAAATTCACCCCTCCACTTT
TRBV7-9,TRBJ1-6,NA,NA,CASSLVAEYNSPLHF,TGTGCCAGCAGCTTAGTGGCAGAATATAATTCACCCCTCCACTTT
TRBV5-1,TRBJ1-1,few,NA,CASSLDSRLEAFF,TGCGCCAGCAGCCTGGACAGCCGCCTAGAAGCTTTCTTT
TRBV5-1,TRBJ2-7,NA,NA,CASSLDTQGGSYEQYF,TGCGCCAGCAGCCTAGATACTCAGGGTGGTTCCTACGAGCAGTACTTC
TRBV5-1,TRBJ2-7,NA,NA,CASSSTGNYEQYF,TGCGCCAGCAGCTCCACAGGGAACTACGAGCAGTACTTC
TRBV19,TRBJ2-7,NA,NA,CASSMVPSSYEQYF,TGTGCCAGTAGTATGGTGCCGAGCTCCTACGAGCAGTACTTC
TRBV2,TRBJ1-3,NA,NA,CASNAINSGNTIYF,TGTGCCAGCAACGCGATAAACTCTGGAAACACCATATATTTT
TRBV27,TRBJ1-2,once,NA,CASRSLDRPYGYTF,TGTGCCAGCAGATCCCTCGACAGACCCTATGGCTACACCTTC
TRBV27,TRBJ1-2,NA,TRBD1,CASSLAGGYGYTF,TGTGCCAGCAGTTTGGCAGGGGGCTATGGCTACACCTTC
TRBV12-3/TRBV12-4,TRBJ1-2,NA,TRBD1,CASSSDRGHGYTF,TGTGCCAGCAGTTCGGACAGGGGGCATGGCTACACCTTC
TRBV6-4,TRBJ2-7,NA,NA,CASSDPKGGAIEQYF,TGTGCCAGCAGTGACCCTAAGGGCGGGGCGATCGAGCAGTACTTC
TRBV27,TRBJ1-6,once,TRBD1,CASSTSDRANSPLHF,TGTGCCAGCAGTACCTCGGACAGGGCAAATTCACCCCTCCACTTT
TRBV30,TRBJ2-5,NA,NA,CAWSVGAGNFETQYF,TGTGCCTGGAGTGTAGGGGCGGGGAACTTTGAGACCCAGTACTTC
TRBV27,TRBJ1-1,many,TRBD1,CASSPGTGVTEAFF,TGTGCCAGCAGCCCCGGGACAGGGGTAACTGAAGCTTTCTTT
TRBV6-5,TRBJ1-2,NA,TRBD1,CASSLGQGLGYTF,TGTGCCAGCAGTCTAGGACAGGGGCTTGGCTACACCTTC
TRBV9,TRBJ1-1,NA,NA,CASSVAPGNTEAFF,TGTGCCAGCAGCGTAGCTCCCGGGAACACTGAAGCTTTCTTT
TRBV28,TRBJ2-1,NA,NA,CASILNRMISYNEQFF,TGTGCCAGCATCCTGAACAGGATGATTTCATACAATGAGCAGTTCTTC
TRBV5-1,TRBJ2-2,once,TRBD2,CASSSEVSSGDTGELFF,TGCGCCAGCAGCTCCGAGGTTTCTAGCGGGGACACCGGGGAGCTGTTTTTT
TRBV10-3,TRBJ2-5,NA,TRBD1,CAIRTDRASRETQYF,TGTGCCATCAGGACGGACAGGGCTTCTAGGGAGACCCAGTACTTC
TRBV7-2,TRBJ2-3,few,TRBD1,CASSPRQGGSTDTQYF,TGTGCCAGCAGCCCCCGACAGGGGGGAAGCACAGATACGCAGTATTTT
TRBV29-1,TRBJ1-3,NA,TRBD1,CSVMDRGGNTIYF,TGCAGCGTCATGGACAGGGGTGGAAACACCATATATTTT
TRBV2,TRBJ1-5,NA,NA,CASSEYRVMSNQPQHF,TGTGCCAGCAGTGAGTACAGGGTGATGAGCAATCAGCCCCAGCATTTT
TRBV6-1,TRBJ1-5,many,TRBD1,CASSEAGQGGQPQHF,TGTGCCAGCAGTGAAGCAGGACAGGGAGGGCAGCCCCAGCATTTT
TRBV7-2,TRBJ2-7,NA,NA,CASSSRGIAVGASYEQYF,TGTGCCAGCAGCTCCCGCGGAATAGCGGTAGGGGCATCCTACGAGCAGTACTTC
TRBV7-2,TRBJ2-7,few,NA,CASSLASGSSYEQYF,TGTGCCAGCAGCTTAGCTTCAGGGTCCTCCTACGAGCAGTACTTC